This TCR beta chain was sequenced for a study of naive and memory T cell subsets. Treatment given: skin biopsy from PPD injection site in Mantoux-positive individual. The library had UMIs added by 3' ligation of an oligonucleotide to TCR cDNA. Skin biopsies came from PPD injection sites in Mantoux-positive individuals. Four PCR rounds used nested alpha and beta constant region primers plus the SP2 primer. TCRdb passed the UMI-ligation and nested PCR reads through MiXCR, listing each CDR3 protein once. This sample has some 40,000 distinct CDR3 sequences; approximately 11% occur once, and the top ten carry approximately 4.1%. Study-wide findings and caveats: This RNA-based method may be sensitive to activation-related transcript changes.

Note on this clonotype: No antigen is known for it.

Germline V gives CDR1 DFQATT, CDR2 SNEGSKA (reference sequence). The CDR3 runs to 14 residues. The V end lost 5 bases, the J end lost 0 bases, and 11 bases lay between the germline ends. The starting material was skin, obtained from a tuberculin skin test site. The TCR sequence derives from an adult in good health. The chain has TRBV20-1 and TRBJ2-1; D might be TRBD1 (5 bases). The CDR3 protein is CSAYPTDSYNEQFF. CDR3 DNA: TGCAGTGCTTACCCGACAGACTCCTACAATGAGCAGTTCTTC.